The 25 T cell receptor beta chains below come from one sample, sequenced in a study of Ad26.COV2.S vaccination and SARS-CoV-2 variants. Assay used: immunoSEQ multiplex PCR; TCRdb lists only in-frame clones, some missing. The sample has under 600,000 clones, 80% to 90% seen once. Specified treatment: some 20 received Ad26.COV2.S at low or high dose, single or two shots; 5 received placebo; per-sample allocation not given. Sampling was performed 63 days after the first vaccine or placebo injection. Specimen: peripheral blood, collected in a trial of Ad26.COV2.S vaccine versus placebo. The source of these receptors is a person aged 18-65 years who received the Ad26.COV2.S COVID-19 vaccine or a placebo.

The J gene is TRBJ2-7, the V gene TRBV2; 15 nucleotides align to TRBD2. Losses at the gene ends were 4 bases for V and 2 bases for J; bases not matched to a gene: 6. This CDR3 is built from 17 residues. Germline V gene data show CDR1 as SNHLY and CDR2 as FYNNEI. CDR3 bases: TGTGCCAGCAGTGGAGGACTAGCGGGAGGGCCTCCCTACGAGCAGTACTTC. Amino acids: CASSGGLAGGPPYEQYF.

The chain links TRBV6-5 to TRBJ1-2, with D hard to call. Trimming removed 2 bases from V and 8 bases from J, with 12 bases in between. This CDR3 comprises 13 residues. CDR1 and CDR2 (germline): MNHEY, SVGAGI. CDR3 sequence: CASSYKGLRGYTF. The CDR3 coding sequence is TGTGCCAGCAGTTACAAGGGATTGAGAGGCTACACCTTC.

The chain carries TRBV24-1 and TRBJ2-1; 8 nucleotides line up with TRBD1. Germline V gene data show CDR1 as KGHDR and CDR2 as SFDVKD. The CDR3 is made up of 17 amino acids. Trimming at V came to 5 bases and at J to 4 bases, leaving 12 bases not matched to a gene. The CDR3 DNA reads TGTGCCACCAGTGGGAAATCCCGGACAGGGCCATACAATGAGCAGTTCTTC. Translation: CATSGKSRTGPYNEQFF.

The chain combines TRBV5-1 with TRBJ1-1, with a tentative D call TRBD1 (6 bases). CDR1 SGHRS and CDR2 YFSETQ come from the germline V gene. The CDR3 contains 14 residues. The germline V and J ends were trimmed by 0 bases and 7 bases, with 13 bases remaining between them. The CDR3 loop is CASSLALGGLEAFF. CDR3 DNA sequence: TGCGCCAGCAGCTTGGCTCTCGGGGGGCTTGAAGCTTTCTTT.

The rearrangement joins TRBV6-2 or TRBV6-3 to TRBJ1-4, with D possibly matching TRBD1 (6 bases). Looked up from germline, CDR1 is MNHEY and CDR2 is SVGEGT. Trimming left V 6 bases short and J 6 bases short, with 17 bases between. The CDR3 has 15 residues. As DNA, the CDR3 is TGTGCCAGCAGCCCCTCGGTGACAGGTCATGAAAAACTGTTTTTT. Translated, it gives CASSPSVTGHEKLFF.

The chain joins TRBV5-1 to TRBJ2-1; a possible D gene is TRBD2 (6 bases). Germline V gene lookup returns CDR1 SGHRS and CDR2 YFSETQ. V was pared by 2 bases and J by 4 bases, with 13 bases between. This CDR3 has 15 amino acids. CDR3 protein: CASSFGAGRYNEQFF. CDR3 coding DNA: TGCGCCAGCAGCTTCGGCGCGGGACGTTACAATGAGCAGTTCTTC.

Only a few counts were recorded for this clone. The gene calls are TRBV10-1 and TRBJ2-2; no firm D call. V was clipped by 3 bases and J by 5 bases, with 10 bases between them. There are 14 residues in the CDR3. Germline assignment: CDR1 WNHNN and CDR2 SYGVQD (reference sequence). CDR3 loop: CASSEGAGTGELFF. In DNA, the CDR3 is TGCGCCAGCAGTGAAGGCGCCGGGACCGGGGAGCTGTTTTTT.

The rearrangement uses TRBV3-1 (or the pseudogene TRBV3-2) and TRBJ1-1; tentatively, D is TRBD1 (5 bases). Germline V lookup: CDR1 LGHDT, CDR2 YNNKEL (reference sequence). V shed 4 bases and J shed 3 bases, with 9 bases lying between them. The CDR3 runs to 13 residues. The CDR3 nucleotides are TGTGCCAGCAGCCGCGGGGGGGACACTGAAGCTTTCTTT. It specifies CASSRGGDTEAFF.

The V gene is TRBV6-5, the J gene TRBJ2-7; 13 bases align to TRBD2. Germline loops: CDR1 MNHEY, CDR2 SVGAGI. V shed 5 bases, J shed 6 bases, and the junction held 7 bases outside the gene matches. The CDR3 consists of 15 residues. The CDR3 nucleotides are TGTGCCAGCAGTACTAGCGGGAGGGCCCTGGGCGAGCAGTACTTC. Amino acid sequence: CASSTSGRALGEQYF.

The chain is built from TRBV5-1 and TRBJ2-7, with D unclear. The CDR3 is made up of 13 amino acids. Germline V gene data show CDR1 as SGHRS and CDR2 as YFSETQ. Trimming took off 4 bases at V and 2 bases at J, with 10 bases between the two ends. In DNA form, the CDR3 reads TGCGCCAGCAGCCGGAACGAGGCCTACGAGCAGTACTTC. Translated: CASSRNEAYEQYF.

The genes are TRBV7-9 and TRBJ2-7; TRBD1 is a possible D gene (5 bases). From germline, CDR1 is SEHNR and CDR2 FQNEAQ (reference sequence). The CDR3 runs to 16 residues. Trimming cost V 5 bases and J 3 bases, with 20 bases left between them. The CDR3 nucleotides are TGTGCCAGCAGCCCTACCCTGGACATCCCGCGCTACGAGCAGTACTTC. Translated, it gives CASSPTLDIPRYEQYF.

The rearrangement uses TRBV5-1 and TRBJ1-1, with TRBD1 matching 9 bases. The trim removed 3 bases at V and 2 bases at J, leaving 5 bases unmatched. CDR3 size: 15 residues. Germline-derived CDR1 and CDR2 are SGHRS and YFSETQ. In DNA form, the CDR3 reads TGCGCCAGCAGCTGGACGACAGGGGGTAACACTGAAGCTTTCTTT. Protein product: CASSWTTGGNTEAFF.

CDR3: CASTPLSGANVLTF. The CDR3 DNA reads as TGTGCCAGCACTCCCCTCTCTGGGGCCAACGTCCTGACTTTC. The chain carries TRBV2 and TRBJ2-6; D gene uncertain. The CDR3 covers 14 residues. The V and J ends lost 7 bases and 0 bases respectively, with 7 bases between them. Germline CDR1 is SNHLY and CDR2 is FYNNEI.

With regard to this clone: In the same sample, other DNA sequences code for this CDR3. The chain carries TRBV3-1 (or the pseudogene TRBV3-2) and TRBJ2-7, with D possibly TRBD1 on 5 matching bases. The germline V gene has CDR1 LGHDT and CDR2 YNNKEL (reference sequence). CDR3 length: 13 residues. Deletions cut 1 base from V and 4 bases from J, with 8 bases between. The CDR3 loop reads CASSQGAGYEQYF. The DNA for the CDR3 is TGTGCCAGCAGCCAAGGGGCAGGGTACGAGCAGTACTTC.

The V gene is TRBV7-9, the J gene TRBJ1-2; 10 bases match TRBD1. The CDR3 sequence is 15 residues long. V lost 5 bases, J lost 4 bases, and 7 bases stayed unmatched. Germline-derived CDR1 and CDR2 are SEHNR and FQNEAQ (reference sequence). CDR3 in amino acids: CASSQTGTGVYGYTF. DNA of the CDR3: TGTGCCAGCAGCCAGACCGGGACAGGGGTCTATGGCTACACCTTC.

The gene calls are TRBV5-8 and TRBJ2-5; possibly TRBD2 for D (6 bases). CDR1 SGHTS and CDR2 YDEGEE come from the germline V gene. Trimming took 4 bases from V and 4 from J, leaving 14 bases between them. The CDR3 length is 14 residues. CDR3 in DNA: TGTGCCAGCAGCACGGGACTCGGGGGAGAGACCCAGTACTTC. Translation: CASSTGLGGETQYF.

The rearrangement links TRBV7-3 to TRBJ1-2, with no clear D. CDR1 and CDR2 from the germline V gene are SGHTA and FQGTGA. There are 13 residues in the CDR3. Trimming pared 1 base from V and 6 bases from J, leaving 9 bases between. CDR3 loop: CASSLSVQHGYTF. The DNA for the CDR3 is TGTGCCAGCAGCTTAAGTGTGCAGCATGGCTACACCTTC.

This chain links TRBV10-2 with TRBJ2-7, with D possibly being TRBD1 (6 bases). Germline V gene data show CDR1 as WSHSY and CDR2 as SAAADI. V lost 6 bases and J lost 2, with 14 bases in between. CDR3 length: 14 residues. The CDR3 spells CASSGSGAPYEQYF. For the CDR3, the DNA is TGCGCCAGCAGCGGGTCAGGGGCCCCCTACGAGCAGTACTTC.

J is TRBJ1-2 and V is TRBV6-6; D is possibly TRBD1 (5 bases). Per germline, CDR1 MNHNY and CDR2 SVGAGI (reference sequence). The ends were cut back, 2 bases at V and 6 bases at J, with 10 bases in the middle. The CDR3 is 13 residues long. In DNA form, the CDR3 reads TGTGCCAGCAGTTACGGGGGGTTCGATGGCTACACCTTC. It translates to CASSYGGFDGYTF.

The rearrangement links TRBV27 to TRBJ2-1; D is perhaps TRBD1 (5 bases). This CDR3 contains 14 residues. The germline CDR1 and CDR2 sequences are MNHEY and SMNVEV (reference sequence). Trimming removed 6 bases from V and 15 bases from J, with 24 bases in between. This CDR3 is CASSSPGPRSRVFF. The CDR3 DNA reads TGTGCCAGCAGCTCCCCAGGGCCCCGGTCTAGGGTGTTCTTC.

Here the CDR3 reads CASSIGDRGIETQYF. The CDR3 DNA sequence: TGTGCCAGTAGTATAGGGGACAGGGGAATAGAGACCCAGTACTTC. The chain carries TRBV19 and TRBJ2-5; 10 nucleotides align to TRBD1. V lost 1 base to trimming and J lost 4 bases; unmatched junction nucleotides: 3. The CDR3 is made up of 15 amino acids. Germline V gene sequence: CDR1 LNHDA, CDR2 SQIVND (reference sequence). The full variable domain, rest sourced from reference TRBV19 and TRBJ2-5, is DGGITQSPKYLFRKEGQNVTLSCEQNLNHDAMYWYRQDPGQGLRLIYYSQIVNDFQKGDIAEGYSVSREKKESFPLTVTSAQKNPTAFYLCASSIGDRGIETQYFGPGTRLLVL.

The CDR3 here is CAWSRGKTQGHSNQPQHF. The CDR3 DNA reads as TGTGCCTGGAGTAGGGGGAAAACACAGGGGCATAGCAATCAGCCCCAGCATTTT. This chain uses TRBV30 with TRBJ1-5, with 7 bases aligning to TRBD1. The CDR3 loop spans 18 amino acids. V dropped 2 bases and J dropped 0; count of bases not matched to a gene: 13. From germline, CDR1 is GTSNPN and CDR2 SVGIG (reference sequence).

The chain has TRBV7-2 and TRBJ2-3, with D unclear. Germline V CDR1 and CDR2: SGHTA, FQGNSA. V gave up 4 bases and J gave up 1 base, with 9 bases separating them. The CDR3 is 14 residues long. For the CDR3, the DNA is TGTGCCAGCAGCTCACAATTCGGCACAGATACGCAGTATTTT. It specifies CASSSQFGTDTQYF.

The genes are TRBV9 and TRBJ2-7, with 13 bases fitting TRBD2. The length of the CDR3 is 14 residues. With 0 bases clipped from V and 8 bases from J, the junction kept 2 bases outside the gene matches. Per germline, CDR1 SGDLS and CDR2 YYNGEE. The CDR3 loop is CASSVGLAGGQQYF. CDR3 bases: TGTGCCAGCAGCGTAGGACTAGCGGGGGGACAGCAGTACTTC.

The rearrangement joins TRBV9 to TRBJ1-3; tentatively, D is TRBD1 (6 bases). CDR1 and CDR2 (germline): SGDLS, YYNGEE. CDR3 length equals 15 residues. Trimming took off 7 bases at V and 5 bases at J, with 19 bases between the two ends. CDR3 region: CASRGGGGLRNTIYF. DNA of the CDR3: TGTGCCAGCCGCGGTGGGGGGGGCTTGAGAAACACCATATATTTT.